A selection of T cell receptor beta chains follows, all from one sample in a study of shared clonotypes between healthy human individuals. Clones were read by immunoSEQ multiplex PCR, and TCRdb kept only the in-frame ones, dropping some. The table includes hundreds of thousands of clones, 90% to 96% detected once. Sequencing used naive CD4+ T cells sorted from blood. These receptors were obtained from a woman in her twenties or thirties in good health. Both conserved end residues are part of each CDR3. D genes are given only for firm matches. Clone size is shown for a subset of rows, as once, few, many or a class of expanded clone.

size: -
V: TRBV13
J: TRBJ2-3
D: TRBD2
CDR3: CASSLGSSGLTDTQYF
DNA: TGTGCCAGCAGCTTAGGGAGTAGCGGGCTCACAGATACGCAGTATTTT

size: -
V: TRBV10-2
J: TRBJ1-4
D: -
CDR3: CASSDGATNEKLFF
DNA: TGCGCCAGCAGTGATGGGGCCACTAATGAAAAACTGTTTTTT

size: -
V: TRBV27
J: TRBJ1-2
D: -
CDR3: CASSWHTFGFEGYTF
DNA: TGTGCCAGCAGTTGGCACACCTTTGGGTTTGAAGGCTACACCTTC

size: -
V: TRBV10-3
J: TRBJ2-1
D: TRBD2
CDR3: CAIDREREVKVF
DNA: TGTGCCATCGACCGAGAGCGGGAGGTGAAGGTCTTC

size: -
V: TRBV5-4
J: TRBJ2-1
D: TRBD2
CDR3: CASSREAGSNEQFF
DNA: TGTGCCAGCAGCCGGGAGGCGGGGAGCAATGAGCAGTTCTTC

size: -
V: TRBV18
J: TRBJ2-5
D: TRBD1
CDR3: CASSAGGETQYF
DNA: TGTGCCAGCTCAGCAGGGGGAGAGACCCAGTACTTC

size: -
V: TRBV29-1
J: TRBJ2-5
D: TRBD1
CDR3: CSAKGDRVYQETQYF
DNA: TGCAGCGCGAAAGGAGACAGGGTGTACCAAGAGACCCAGTACTTC

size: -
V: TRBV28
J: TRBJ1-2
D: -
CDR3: CASTTEQGNYGYTF
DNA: TGTGCCAGCACCACGGAGCAGGGGAACTATGGCTACACCTTC

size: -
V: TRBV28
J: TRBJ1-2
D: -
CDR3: CASSFPDYGYTF
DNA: TGTGCCAGCAGTTTTCCAGACTATGGCTACACCTTC

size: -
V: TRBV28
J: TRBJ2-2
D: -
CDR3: CASSPSARGGLFF
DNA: TGTGCCAGCAGTCCTAGCGCCCGGGGAGGGCTGTTTTTT

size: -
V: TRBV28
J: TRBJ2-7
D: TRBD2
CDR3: CASRLAGGFSYEQYF
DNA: TGTGCCAGCAGGTTAGCGGGAGGGTTCTCCTACGAGCAGTACTTC

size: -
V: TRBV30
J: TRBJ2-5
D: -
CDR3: CAWSWGGVLQETQYF
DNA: TGTGCCTGGAGTTGGGGCGGGGTCTTACAAGAGACCCAGTACTTC

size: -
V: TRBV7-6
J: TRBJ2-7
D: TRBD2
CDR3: CASSPVPKGLAENNEQYF
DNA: TGTGCCAGCAGCCCCGTCCCCAAGGGACTAGCGGAAAATAACGAGCAGTACTTC

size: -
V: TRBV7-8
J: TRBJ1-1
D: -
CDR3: CASSRFKQGVEGTEAFF
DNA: TGTGCCAGCAGCCGATTTAAACAGGGCGTGGAGGGCACTGAAGCTTTCTTT

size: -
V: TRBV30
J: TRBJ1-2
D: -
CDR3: CAWADKQGLKGKYGYTF
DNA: TGTGCCTGGGCCGATAAACAGGGTTTAAAAGGGAAGTATGGCTACACCTTC

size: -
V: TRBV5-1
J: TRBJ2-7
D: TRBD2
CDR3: CASSQGTSGRMVGYEQYF
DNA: TGCGCCAGCAGCCAGGGCACTAGCGGGAGAATGGTTGGGTACGAGCAGTACTTC

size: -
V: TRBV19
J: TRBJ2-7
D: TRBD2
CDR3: CASSLTSGSPYEQYF
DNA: TGTGCCAGTAGCCTGACTAGCGGGAGTCCCTACGAGCAGTACTTC

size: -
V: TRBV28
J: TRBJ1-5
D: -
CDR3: CASSLFGGQGSNQPQHF
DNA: TGTGCCAGCAGTTTATTCGGGGGGCAGGGGAGCAATCAGCCCCAGCATTTT

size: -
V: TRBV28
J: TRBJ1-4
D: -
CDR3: CALMAAGNEKLFF
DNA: TGTGCTCTTATGGCGGCTGGTAATGAAAAACTGTTTTTT

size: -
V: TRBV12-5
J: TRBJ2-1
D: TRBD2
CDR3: CASGLATLAGNYNEQFF
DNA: TGTGCTAGTGGTTTGGCCACGCTAGCGGGCAACTACAATGAGCAGTTCTTC

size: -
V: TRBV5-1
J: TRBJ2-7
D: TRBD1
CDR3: CASSLTGTGSLEQYF
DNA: TGCGCCAGCAGCTTGACCGGGACAGGGTCCTTGGAGCAGTACTTC

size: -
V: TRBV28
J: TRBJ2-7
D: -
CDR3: CASSSAPGLSGPPSYEQYF
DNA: TGTGCCAGCAGTTCTGCCCCAGGTCTATCAGGACCCCCCTCCTACGAGCAGTACTTC

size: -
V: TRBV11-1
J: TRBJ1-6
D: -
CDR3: CASSFSGQPNSPLHF
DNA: TGTGCCAGCAGCTTTTCCGGACAGCCTAATTCACCCCTCCACTTT

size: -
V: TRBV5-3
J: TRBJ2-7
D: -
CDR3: CARSLAGVTYEQYF
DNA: TGTGCCAGAAGCTTGGCCGGGGTAACCTACGAGCAGTACTTC

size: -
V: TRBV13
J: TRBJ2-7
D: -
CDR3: CASSFRGLDKYEQYF
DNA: TGTGCCAGCAGCTTCCGAGGACTGGACAAGTACGAGCAGTACTTC

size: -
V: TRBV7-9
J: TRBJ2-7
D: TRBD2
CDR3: CASTRGTSYEQYF
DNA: TGTGCCAGCACCCGGGGGACTAGCTACGAGCAGTACTTC

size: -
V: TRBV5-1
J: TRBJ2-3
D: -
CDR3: CASSLEAVGTDTQYF
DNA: TGCGCCAGCAGCTTGGAGGCCGTGGGCACAGATACGCAGTATTTT

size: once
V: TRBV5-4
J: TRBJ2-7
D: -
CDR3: CASSLSRSSYEQYF
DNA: TGTGCCAGCAGCTTATCCCGAAGCTCCTACGAGCAGTACTTC

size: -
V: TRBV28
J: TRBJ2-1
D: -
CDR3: CASSMGFRIYNEQFF
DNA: TGTGCCAGCAGTATGGGATTCAGGATCTACAATGAGCAGTTCTTC

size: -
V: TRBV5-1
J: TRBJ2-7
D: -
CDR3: CASSLSQGSYEQYF
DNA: TGCGCCAGCAGCTTGTCGCAGGGGTCCTACGAGCAGTACTTC

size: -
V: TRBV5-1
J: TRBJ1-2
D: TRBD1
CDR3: CASSLGAGGDGYTF
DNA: TGCGCCAGCAGCTTGGGTGCAGGGGGCGATGGCTACACCTTC

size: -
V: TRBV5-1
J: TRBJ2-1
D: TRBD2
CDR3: CASSPAGGPQFF
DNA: TGCGCCAGCAGCCCCGCGGGAGGTCCACAGTTCTTC

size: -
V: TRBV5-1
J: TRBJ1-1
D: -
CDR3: CASSSPIGGNTEAFF
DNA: TGCGCCAGCAGCTCCCCTATAGGCGGGAACACTGAAGCTTTCTTT

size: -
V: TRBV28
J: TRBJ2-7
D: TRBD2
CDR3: CASFGSGVPYEQYF
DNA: TGTGCCAGCTTCGGGAGCGGGGTTCCCTACGAGCAGTACTTC

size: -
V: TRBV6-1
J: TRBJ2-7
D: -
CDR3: CASSEWVARGEQYF
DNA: TGTGCCAGCAGTGAATGGGTAGCGAGGGGCGAGCAGTACTTC

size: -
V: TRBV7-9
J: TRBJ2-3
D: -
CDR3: CASSLTSRTDTQYF
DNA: TGTGCCAGCAGCTTGACTAGTCGCACAGATACGCAGTATTTT

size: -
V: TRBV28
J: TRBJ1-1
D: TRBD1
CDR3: CASSFGRGRRAFF
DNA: TGTGCCAGCAGTTTTGGCAGGGGGCGAAGGGCTTTCTTT

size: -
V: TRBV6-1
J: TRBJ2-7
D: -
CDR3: CASSATGSSYEQYF
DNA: TGTGCCAGCAGTGCGACAGGTTCCTCCTACGAGCAGTACTTC

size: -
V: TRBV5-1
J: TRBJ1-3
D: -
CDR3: CASRGGGIELSGNTIYF
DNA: TGCGCCAGCAGGGGGGGAGGCATAGAGCTCTCTGGAAACACCATATATTTT

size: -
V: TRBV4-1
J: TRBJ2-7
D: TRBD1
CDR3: CASSHTPRDRVPEQYF
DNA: TGCGCCAGCAGCCATACTCCCCGGGACAGGGTACCCGAGCAGTACTTC

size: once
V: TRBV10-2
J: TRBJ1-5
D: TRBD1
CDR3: CASSESGQASNQPQHF
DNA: TGCGCCAGCAGTGAGTCCGGACAGGCTAGCAATCAGCCCCAGCATTTT

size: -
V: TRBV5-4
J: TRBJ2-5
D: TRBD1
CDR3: CASSSTTGSGETQYF
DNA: TGTGCCAGCAGTTCAACGACAGGGTCGGGAGAGACCCAGTACTTC

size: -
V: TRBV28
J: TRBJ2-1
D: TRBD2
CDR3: CASSLATGTSGIIEEFF
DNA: TGTGCCAGCAGTTTGGCGACCGGGACTAGCGGGATCATTGAGGAGTTCTTC

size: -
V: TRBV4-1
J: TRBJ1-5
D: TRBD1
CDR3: CASSRGGQMYQPQHF
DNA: TGCGCCAGCAGCCGCGGGGGACAGATGTATCAGCCCCAGCATTTT

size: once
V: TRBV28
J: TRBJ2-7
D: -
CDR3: CASSLHGSPYEQYF
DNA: TGTGCCAGCAGTTTACACGGGTCGCCCTACGAGCAGTACTTC

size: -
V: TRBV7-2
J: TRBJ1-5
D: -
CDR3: CASSLREGRGRRQPQHF
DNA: TGTGCCAGCAGCTTACGCGAAGGGCGGGGGAGAAGACAGCCCCAGCATTTT

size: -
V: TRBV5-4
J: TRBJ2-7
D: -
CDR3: CASSLKAESSYEQYF
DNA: TGTGCCAGCAGCTTGAAAGCGGAAAGCTCCTACGAGCAGTACTTC